The sequence of this TCR beta chain was determined in a study of cytomegalovirus exposure and HLA in healthy donors. The germline CDR1 and CDR2 sequences are SEHNR and FQNEAQ (reference sequence). CDR3 length: 13 residues. Primers included in the PCR were 60 Vbeta and 13 Jbeta primers. Profiling relied on immunoSEQ multiplex PCR, and the TCRdb table lists in-frame clones only, not all of them. Among tens of thousands of clones listed, approximately 80% were seen once. About this clone: An end of the junction does not agree with germline; a read error may underlie this.

This receptor was identified in a human donor in good health. The sequencing input was PBMCs. The chain links TRBV7-9 to TRBJ1-2, with D unclear. The chain's CDR3 is CSSSLEVRGRYTF. The CDR3 nucleotides read TGTTCCAGCAGCTTAGAGGTCCGTGGGCGCTACACCTTC. Using reference TRBV7-9 and TRBJ1-2 for the parts outside the CDR3, the full variable domain is DTGVSQNPRHKITKRGQNVTFRCDPISEHNRLYWYRQTLGQGPEFLTYFQNEAQLEKSRLLSDRFSAERPKGSFSTLEIQRTEQGDSAMYLCSSSLEVRGRYTFGSGTRLTVV.